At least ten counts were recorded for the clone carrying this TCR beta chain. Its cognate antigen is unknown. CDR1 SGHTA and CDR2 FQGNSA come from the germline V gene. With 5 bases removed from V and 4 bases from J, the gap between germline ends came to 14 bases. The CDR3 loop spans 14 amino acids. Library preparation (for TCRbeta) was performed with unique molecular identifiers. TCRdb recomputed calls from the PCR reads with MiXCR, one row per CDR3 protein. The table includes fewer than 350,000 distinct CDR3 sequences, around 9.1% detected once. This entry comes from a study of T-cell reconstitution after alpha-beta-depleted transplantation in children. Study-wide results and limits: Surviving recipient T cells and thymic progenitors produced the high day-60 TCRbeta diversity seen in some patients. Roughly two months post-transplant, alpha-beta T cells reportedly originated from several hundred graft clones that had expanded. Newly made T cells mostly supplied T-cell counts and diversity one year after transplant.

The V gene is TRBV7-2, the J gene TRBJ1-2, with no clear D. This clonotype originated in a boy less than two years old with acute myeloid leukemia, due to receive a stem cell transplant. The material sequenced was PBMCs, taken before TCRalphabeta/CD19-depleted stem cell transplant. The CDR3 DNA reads TGTGCCAGCAGCCTTGGAGGATCCCTCTATGGCTACACCTTC. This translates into CASSLGGSLYGYTF.